The entry below describes one T cell receptor beta chain. This CDR3 is 17 amino acids long. V lost 2 bases, J lost 9 bases, and 9 bases stayed unmatched. Germline CDR1 is SGHVS and CDR2 is FQNEAQ. This specimen belongs to a study of blood T cell repertoires in COVID-19. On the study more broadly: There were acute and convalescent COVID-19 samples, and they came from the United States, Italy and Spain.

The participants were between about 18 and 90 years old and came from under 25 US areas. Participants' own reports of clinical history determined their cohort assignment. Two negative PCRs, clearance, or symptom resolution were required of recovered Cohort 3 donors. Using immunoSEQ multiplex PCR, the repertoire was profiled, and TCRdb retains in-frame clones only, with some absent. The sample shows fewer than 250,000 clones, 84% of them seen only once. The sequence derives from a woman between 40 and 55 years old who had recovered from COVID-19. This chain joins TRBV7-8 and TRBJ2-1; 14 bases fit TRBD2. The sample was PBMCs or T cells enriched from blood (not recorded which). CDR3 sequence reads: CASSLLFGTSGSFEQFF. The CDR3 nucleotides read TGTGCCAGCAGCTTACTATTTGGGACTAGCGGGAGTTTTGAGCAGTTCTTC.